Listed here are 27 T cell receptor beta chains from one sample, sequenced in a study of control samples from healthy donors and cancer patients. Sequencing was performed with immunoSEQ multiplex PCR; in TCRdb, only in-frame clones are kept and a portion is missing. The table shows around 80,000 clones, with approximately 90% occurring only once. The sequencing input was blood. Receptor source: a woman between 45 and 60 years old in good health.

The chain employs TRBV3-1 (or the pseudogene TRBV3-2) and TRBJ1-2; a possible D gene is TRBD1 (6 bases). V was trimmed by 4 bases and J by 4 bases, leaving 10 bases between them. This CDR3 spans 13 amino acids. Germline CDR1 is LGHDT and CDR2 is YNNKEL (reference sequence). CDR3 amino acids: CASSLGTTYGYTF. CDR3 in DNA: TGTGCCAGCAGCCTCGGGACAACCTATGGCTACACCTTC.

The chain has TRBV9 and TRBJ1-1, with D possibly TRBD1 on 5 matching bases. In germline, CDR1 is SGDLS, CDR2 YYNGEE. The CDR3 runs to 13 residues. Trimming took off 1 base at V and 1 base at J, with 5 bases between the two ends. The CDR3 loop reads CASSVQGNTEAFF. Here the CDR3 DNA reads TGTGCCAGCAGCGTACAGGGGAACACTGAAGCTTTCTTT.

CDR3 region: CASSIGQGNYEQYF. The CDR3 DNA is TGTGCCAGTAGTATAGGTCAGGGGAACTACGAGCAGTACTTC. The chain combines TRBV19 with TRBJ2-7; a weak D match, TRBD1 (6 bases). CDR3 length equals 14 residues. Germline V CDR1 and CDR2: LNHDA, SQIVND (reference sequence). Trimming removed 1 base at V and 3 bases at J, with 10 bases between.

As DNA, the CDR3 is TGCGCCAGCAGGAGGGATTGGGGACGGCTCTCTGGAAACACCATATATTTT. Translated, it gives CASRRDWGRLSGNTIYF. This chain links TRBV5-1 with TRBJ1-3, with TRBD1 as a possible D gene (5 bases). Germline V gene sequence: CDR1 SGHRS, CDR2 YFSETQ. V gave up 5 bases and J gave up 0 bases, with 18 bases separating them. CDR3 length: 17 residues.

This chain connects TRBV14 to TRBJ1-4, with 7 positions matching TRBD1. Per germline, CDR1 SGHDN and CDR2 FVKESK. The CDR3 totals 13 residues. Trimming cost V 3 bases and J 11 bases; bases outside gene matches: 6. CDR3 coding DNA: TGTGCCAGCAGCCACATAACAGGGGAGAAACTGTTTTTT. This translates into CASSHITGEKLFF.

The chain is built from TRBV6-5 and TRBJ2-1, with D perhaps matching TRBD2 (6 bases). CDR1 is MNHEY, CDR2 SVGAGI, per germline. The V and J ends lost 6 bases and 6 bases respectively, with 15 bases between them. The CDR3 has 14 residues. The CDR3 region is CASSAGGVGNEQFF. The CDR3 region has the DNA TGTGCCAGCAGCGCCGGGGGTGTGGGCAATGAGCAGTTCTTC.

The rearrangement links TRBV19 to TRBJ1-2; D may be TRBD1 (6 bases). The CDR3 extends over 16 amino acids. With 9 bases removed from V and 1 base from J, the gap between germline ends came to 21 bases. Germline assignment: CDR1 LNHDA and CDR2 SQIVND (reference sequence). The CDR3 spells CASNFIRGRYNYGYTF. CDR3 bases: TGTGCCAGCAACTTCATCCGGGGGCGGTATAACTATGGCTACACCTTC.

The chain employs TRBV4-1 and TRBJ1-1; 7 positions agree with TRBD1. The ends lost 4 bases at V and 3 bases at J; junction bases unmatched: 5. Germline assignment: CDR1 MGHRA and CDR2 YSYEKL. The CDR3 contains 14 residues. CDR3 bases: TGCGCCAGCAGCCCAGGACAGGCTTACACTGAAGCTTTCTTT. It yields the protein CASSPGQAYTEAFF.

This rearrangement joins TRBV12-3 or TRBV12-4 to TRBJ2-4; D is unresolved. The CDR3 has 13 residues. The V and J ends lost 8 bases and 0 bases respectively, with 8 bases between them. CDR3 protein: CASGKTAKNIQYF. In nucleotides, the CDR3 is TGTGCCAGCGGTAAGACAGCCAAAAACATTCAGTACTTC.

The rearrangement joins TRBV5-1 to TRBJ2-7, with 10 bases fitting TRBD2. The trim removed 4 bases at V and 7 bases at J, leaving 11 bases unmatched. Germline lookup yields CDR1 SGHRS and CDR2 YFSETQ. The CDR3 has 15 amino acids. DNA of the CDR3: TGCGCCAGCAGCCGACGGGGGACTAGCGCGGGGGAGCAGTACTTC. Translation: CASSRRGTSAGEQYF.

V and J are TRBV29-1 and TRBJ1-1, with 10 bases that match TRBD1. CDR1 and CDR2 from the germline V gene are SQVTM and ANQGSEA. The V segment lost 1 base and the J segment 11 bases; nucleotides outside the gene matches: 10. The CDR3 is made up of 14 amino acids. The CDR3 DNA follows: TGCAGCGTTGAAGGGGCCAGAGACAGGGGGCACGCTTTCTTT. Protein sequence: CSVEGARDRGHAFF.

The V call is TRBV11-3, the J call TRBJ2-1; 8 nucleotides agree with TRBD1. Trimming took 5 bases from V and 7 from J; bases not matched to a gene: 7. CDR1 and CDR2 (germline): SGHNT, YENEEA. CDR3 length equals 14 residues. CDR3 residues: CASSVGQGSNEQFF. CDR3 bases: TGTGCCAGCAGCGTAGGACAGGGATCGAATGAGCAGTTCTTC.

The chain has TRBV6-6 and TRBJ1-3, with D perhaps TRBD1 (5 bases). The CDR3 spans 16 residues. V lost 7 bases and J 3 bases, leaving 19 bases between the germline ends. Looked up from germline, CDR1 is MNHNY and CDR2 is SVGAGI (reference sequence). In DNA, the CDR3 is TGTGCCAGCACTCTAGATAGCCAGGGAGGTGGAAACACCATATATTTT. It codes for CASTLDSQGGGNTIYF.

This clone came up a few times. V usage is TRBV15 and J usage is TRBJ1-2; D is ambiguous. Trimming took 5 bases from V and 2 from J, leaving 3 bases between them. The CDR3 is 11 amino acids. Per the germline V gene, CDR1 is LNHNV and CDR2 is YYDKDF (reference sequence). CDR3 residues: CATSWNYGYTF. The CDR3 DNA reads TGTGCCACCAGCTGGAACTATGGCTACACCTTC.

The CDR3 nucleotides are TGTGCCAGTACCAGAACCGACGGATTCAATCAGCCCCAGCATTTT. Its translation: CASTRTDGFNQPQHF. The rearrangement joins TRBV19 to TRBJ1-5; D uncertain. The V end was cut by 7 bases, the J end by 3 bases, with 16 bases between. Germline V gene sequence: CDR1 LNHDA, CDR2 SQIVND (reference sequence). CDR3 size: 15 residues. Filled out from reference TRBV19 and TRBJ1-5, the complete variable domain reads DGGITQSPKYLFRKEGQNVTLSCEQNLNHDAMYWYRQDPGQGLRLIYYSQIVNDFQKGDIAEGYSVSREKKESFPLTVTSAQKNPTAFYLCASTRTDGFNQPQHFGDGTRLSIL.

The CDR3 protein is CASSLGRARVTEAFF. CDR3 nucleotides: TGTGCCAGCAGTTTAGGGAGGGCAAGAGTCACTGAAGCTTTCTTT. The chain has TRBV27 and TRBJ1-1; D unclear. Germline V gene sequence: CDR1 MNHEY, CDR2 SMNVEV (reference sequence). Deletions cut 2 bases from V and 4 bases from J, with 14 bases between. The CDR3 is made up of 15 amino acids.

The chain combines TRBV5-4 with TRBJ2-7; 7 positions agree with TRBD1. Per germline, CDR1 SGHNT and CDR2 YYREEE (reference sequence). V lost 6 bases to trimming and J lost 5 bases; unmatched junction nucleotides: 5. This CDR3 contains 12 residues. The CDR3 here is CASTLTGDEQYF. The CDR3 nucleotides are TGTGCCAGCACCCTCACAGGGGACGAGCAGTACTTC.

CDR3 coding DNA: TGTGCCTGGAGGGTAGATGGATCACCCCTCCACTTT. This gives the protein CAWRVDGSPLHF. The rearrangement links TRBV30 to TRBJ1-6; D is ambiguous. Trimming removed 3 bases at V and 10 bases at J, with 10 bases between. This CDR3 is built from 12 residues. The V gene's germline CDR1 is GTSNPN and CDR2 SVGIG (reference sequence).

The chain's CDR3 is CATSDLPSGGGSDTQYF. DNA for the CDR3: TGTGCCACCAGTGATTTGCCTAGCGGGGGGGGGTCGGATACGCAGTATTTT. The chain recombines TRBV24-1 with TRBJ2-3; 12 positions agree with TRBD2. This CDR3 comprises 17 residues. The V gene end was trimmed by 0 bases and the J gene end by 6 bases; junction bases not matched to a gene: 6. From germline, CDR1 is KGHDR and CDR2 SFDVKD.

V is TRBV5-6 and J is TRBJ1-1; D might be TRBD1 (6 bases). Trimming left V 1 base short and J 4 bases short, with 14 bases between. The CDR3 runs 15 residues. Germline CDR1 and CDR2: SGHDT and YYEEEE. The CDR3 bases are TGTGCCAGCAGCTTGTCAGGGGTTCTATCCACTGAAGCTTTCTTT. It is translated as CASSLSGVLSTEAFF.

The chain combines TRBV3-1 (or the pseudogene TRBV3-2) with TRBJ1-2; D unresolved. The CDR3 extends over 15 amino acids. Germline V gene sequence: CDR1 LGHDT, CDR2 YNNKEL (reference sequence). V dropped 0 bases and J dropped 5 bases, with 13 bases sitting between them. In DNA, the CDR3 is TGTGCCAGCAGCCAAGATGGAGGACGGACTTATGGCTACACCTTC. It encodes CASSQDGGRTYGYTF.

J is TRBJ2-3 and V is TRBV24-1, with 9 nucleotides matching TRBD2. The CDR3 loop spans 18 amino acids. Per germline, CDR1 KGHDR and CDR2 SFDVKD. V lost 3 bases and J lost 5; bases outside the gene matches: 14. The CDR3 loop reads CATSDPSEAGGLGDTQYF. The CDR3 DNA reads TGTGCCACCAGTGATCCCTCAGAGGCGGGGGGGCTAGGAGATACGCAGTATTTT.

Concerning this clone itself: This specimen includes other DNA sequences encoding the same CDR3. The J gene is TRBJ2-7, the V gene TRBV9; 11 bases fit TRBD2. J was trimmed by 4 bases and V by 3 bases; bases with no gene match: 9. Germline values: CDR1 SGDLS, CDR2 YYNGEE. The CDR3 is made up of 16 amino acids. The CDR3 region is CASSARGTSGPYEQYF. CDR3 nucleotides: TGTGCCAGCAGCGCCAGAGGGACTAGCGGCCCTTACGAGCAGTACTTC.

The chain has TRBV19 and TRBJ1-2; 9 bases fit TRBD1. Looked up from germline, CDR1 is LNHDA and CDR2 is SQIVND (reference sequence). The CDR3 contains 14 residues. The V gene end was trimmed by 5 bases and the J gene end by 10 bases; junction bases not matched to a gene: 11. In DNA, the CDR3 is TGTGCCAGTAGTTCAAACAGGGGGCGCGGGACCTACACCTTC. Translated: CASSSNRGRGTYTF.

V usage is TRBV3-1 (or the pseudogene TRBV3-2) and J usage is TRBJ1-2; TRBD1 matches at 8 bases. Germline CDR1 LGHDT, CDR2 YNNKEL (reference sequence). Trimming at V came to 4 bases and at J to 4 bases, leaving 2 bases not matched to a gene. The CDR3 runs to 13 residues. Here the CDR3 DNA reads TGTGCCAGCAGCCCGGGACAGGTCTATGGCTACACCTTC. Protein product: CASSPGQVYGYTF.

In DNA form, the CDR3 reads TGTGCCAGCAGCGTAGAGGGGACATCTTACACCGGGGAGCTGTTTTTT. Amino acid sequence: CASSVEGTSYTGELFF. The chain joins TRBV9 to TRBJ2-2, with TRBD1 as a possible D gene (6 bases). CDR1 SGDLS and CDR2 YYNGEE come from the germline V gene. The V gene lost 0 bases and the J gene lost 3 bases, with 12 bases spanning the gap. The CDR3 is 16 residues long.

The genes are TRBV7-9 and TRBJ1-1; TRBD1 is a possible D gene (6 bases). The V end was cut by 1 base, the J end by 3 bases, with 15 bases between. The CDR3 is 16 residues long. CDR1 is SEHNR, CDR2 FQNEAQ, per germline (reference sequence). The CDR3 DNA follows: TGTGCCAGCAGCTTAGGGGAGACAGGACGGCACACTGAAGCTTTCTTT. Amino acids: CASSLGETGRHTEAFF. Looking up the rest from reference TRBV7-9 and TRBJ1-1 gives the full variable domain: DTGVSQNPRHKITKRGQNVTFRCDPISEHNRLYWYRQTLGQGPEFLTYFQNEAQLEKSRLLSDRFSAERPKGSFSTLEIQRTEQGDSAMYLCASSLGETGRHTEAFFGQGTRLTVV.